The clone carrying this T cell receptor (beta chain) has ten or more counts. The sample is drawn from a study of T cells in Graves' hyperthyroidism and ophthalmopathy. Clinicians diagnosed patients from clinical symptoms, serum thyroxine and TRAb, thyroid ultrasound and orbital computed tomography. The source material, RNA transcripts, was used to amplify TCR beta CDR3 regions. During a first-round RT-PCR of the TCR CDR3, the HTBI primer set was used. In TCRdb, the multiplex PCR reads were re-called with MiXCR into one record per CDR3 protein. The sample shows roughly 290,000 distinct CDR3 sequences, around 15% of them seen only once. With 2 bases removed from V and 7 bases from J, the gap between germline ends came to 18 bases. Germline V CDR1 and CDR2: SGHVS, FQNEAQ. This CDR3 is 16 amino acids long.

The source material was blood. This chain connects TRBV7-8 to TRBJ2-1; weak D call: TRBD1 (6 bases). The TCR originated in a woman aged 40-49 years with Graves' hyperthyroidism. CDR3 region: CASSLIFARTGNEQFF. For the CDR3, the DNA is TGTGCCAGCAGCTTAATCTTTGCGAGAACAGGGAATGAGCAGTTCTTC.